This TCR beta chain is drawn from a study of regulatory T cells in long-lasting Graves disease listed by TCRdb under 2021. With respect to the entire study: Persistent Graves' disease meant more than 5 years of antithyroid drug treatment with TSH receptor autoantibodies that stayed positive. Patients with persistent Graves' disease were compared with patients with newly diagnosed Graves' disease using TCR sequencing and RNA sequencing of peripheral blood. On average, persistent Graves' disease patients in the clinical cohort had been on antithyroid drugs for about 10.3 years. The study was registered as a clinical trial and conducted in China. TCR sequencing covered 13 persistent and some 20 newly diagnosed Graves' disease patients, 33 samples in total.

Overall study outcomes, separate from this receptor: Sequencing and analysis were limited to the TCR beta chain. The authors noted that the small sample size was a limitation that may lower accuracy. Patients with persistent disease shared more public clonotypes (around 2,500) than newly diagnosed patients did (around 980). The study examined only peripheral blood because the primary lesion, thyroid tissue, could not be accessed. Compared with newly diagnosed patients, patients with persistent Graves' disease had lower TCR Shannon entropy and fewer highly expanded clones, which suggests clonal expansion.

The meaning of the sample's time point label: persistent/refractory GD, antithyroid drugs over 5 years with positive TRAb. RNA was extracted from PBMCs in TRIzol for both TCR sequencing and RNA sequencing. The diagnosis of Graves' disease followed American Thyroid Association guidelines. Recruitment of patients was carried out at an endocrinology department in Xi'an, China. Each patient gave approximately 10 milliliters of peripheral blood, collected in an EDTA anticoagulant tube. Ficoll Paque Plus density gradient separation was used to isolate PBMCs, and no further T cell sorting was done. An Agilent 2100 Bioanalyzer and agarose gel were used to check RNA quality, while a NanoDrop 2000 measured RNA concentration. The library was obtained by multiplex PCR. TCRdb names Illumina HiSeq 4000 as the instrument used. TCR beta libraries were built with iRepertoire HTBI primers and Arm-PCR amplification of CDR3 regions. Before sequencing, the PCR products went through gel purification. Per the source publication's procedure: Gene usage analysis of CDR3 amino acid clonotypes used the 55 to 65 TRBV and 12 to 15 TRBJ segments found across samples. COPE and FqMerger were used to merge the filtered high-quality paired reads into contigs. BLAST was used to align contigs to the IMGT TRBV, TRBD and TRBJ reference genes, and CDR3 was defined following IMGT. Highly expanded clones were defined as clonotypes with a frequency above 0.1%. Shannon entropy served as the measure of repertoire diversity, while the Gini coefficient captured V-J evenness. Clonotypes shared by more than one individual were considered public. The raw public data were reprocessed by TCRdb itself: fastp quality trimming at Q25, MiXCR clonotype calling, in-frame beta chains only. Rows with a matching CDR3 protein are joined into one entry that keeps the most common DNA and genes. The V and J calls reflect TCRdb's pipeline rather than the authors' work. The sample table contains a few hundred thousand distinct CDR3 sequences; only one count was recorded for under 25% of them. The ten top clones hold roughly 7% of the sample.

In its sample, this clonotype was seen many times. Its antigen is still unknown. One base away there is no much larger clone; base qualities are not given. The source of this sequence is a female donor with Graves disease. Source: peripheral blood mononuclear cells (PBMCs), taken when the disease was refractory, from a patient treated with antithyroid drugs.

The DNA reads as follows: TGTGCCAGCGTAGCAGGGGACCCTACCTACGAGCAGTACTTC. Protein translation: CASVAGDPTYEQYF. Recombination joined TRBV6-1 with TRBJ2-7; matching of 6 bases hints at TRBD1 as the D gene. V is reduced by 8 bases and J by 2 bases, leaving a spacing of 16 bases between them. Reading the germline V gene gives CDR1 MNHNS and CDR2 SASEGT. The CDR3 starts with the cysteine, ends with the phenylalanine, and has 14 residues. Only CDR3 DNA remains: 42 bases, in frame from the first base.